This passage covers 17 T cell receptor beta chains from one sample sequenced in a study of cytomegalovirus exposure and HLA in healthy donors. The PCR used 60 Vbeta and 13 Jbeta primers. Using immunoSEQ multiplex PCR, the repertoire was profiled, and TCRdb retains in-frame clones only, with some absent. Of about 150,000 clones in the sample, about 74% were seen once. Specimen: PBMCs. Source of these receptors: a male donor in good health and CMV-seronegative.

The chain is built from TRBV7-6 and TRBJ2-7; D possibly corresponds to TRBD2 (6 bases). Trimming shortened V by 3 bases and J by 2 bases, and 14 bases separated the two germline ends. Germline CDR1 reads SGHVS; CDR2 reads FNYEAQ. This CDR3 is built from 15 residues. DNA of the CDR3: TGTGCCAGCAGCTTGAGTCTAGCGCCGACCTACGAGCAGTACTTC. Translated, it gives CASSLSLAPTYEQYF.

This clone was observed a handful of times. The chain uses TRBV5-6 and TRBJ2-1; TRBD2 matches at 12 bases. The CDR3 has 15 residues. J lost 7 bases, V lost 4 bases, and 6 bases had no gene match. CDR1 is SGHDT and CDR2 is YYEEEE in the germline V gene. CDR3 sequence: CASSPLAGGRNEQFF. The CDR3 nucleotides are TGTGCCAGCAGCCCGCTAGCGGGGGGGCGGAATGAGCAGTTCTTC.

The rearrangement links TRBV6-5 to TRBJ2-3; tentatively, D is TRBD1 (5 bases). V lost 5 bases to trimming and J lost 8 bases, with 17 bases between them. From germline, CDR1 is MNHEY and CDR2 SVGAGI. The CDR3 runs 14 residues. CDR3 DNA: TGTGCCAGCAGTGAAAGGCCTGTTGGGGCTACGCAGTATTTT. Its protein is CASSERPVGATQYF.

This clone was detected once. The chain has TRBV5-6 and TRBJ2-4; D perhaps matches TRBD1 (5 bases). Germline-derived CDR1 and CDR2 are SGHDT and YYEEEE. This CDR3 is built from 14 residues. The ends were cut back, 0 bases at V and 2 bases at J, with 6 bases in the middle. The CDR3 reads CASSLEGTKNIQYF. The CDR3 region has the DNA TGTGCCAGCAGCTTGGAGGGGACCAAAAACATTCAGTACTTC.

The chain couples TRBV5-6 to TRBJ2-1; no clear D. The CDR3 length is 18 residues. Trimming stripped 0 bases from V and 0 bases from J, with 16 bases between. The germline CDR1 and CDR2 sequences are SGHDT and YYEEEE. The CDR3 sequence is CASSLGGQPRSSYNEQFF. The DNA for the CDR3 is TGTGCCAGCAGCTTGGGCGGTCAACCTCGCAGCTCCTACAATGAGCAGTTCTTC.

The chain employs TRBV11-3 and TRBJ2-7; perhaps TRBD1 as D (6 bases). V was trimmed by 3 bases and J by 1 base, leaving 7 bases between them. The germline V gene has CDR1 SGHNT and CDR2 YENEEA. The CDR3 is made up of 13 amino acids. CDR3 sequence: CASSLGASYEQYF. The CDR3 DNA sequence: TGTGCCAGCAGCTTGGGGGCGTCCTACGAGCAGTACTTC.

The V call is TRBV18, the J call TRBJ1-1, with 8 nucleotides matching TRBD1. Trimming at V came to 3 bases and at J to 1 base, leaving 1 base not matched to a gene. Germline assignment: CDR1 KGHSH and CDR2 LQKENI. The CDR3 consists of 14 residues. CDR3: CASSPGTGNTEAFF. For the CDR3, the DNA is TGTGCCAGCTCACCTGGGACAGGGAACACTGAAGCTTTCTTT. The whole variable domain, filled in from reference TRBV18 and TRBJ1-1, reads NAGVMQNPRHLVRRRGQEARLRCSPMKGHSHVYWYRQLPEEGLKFMVYLQKENIIDESGMPKERFSAEFPKEGPSILRIQQVVRGDSAAYFCASSPGTGNTEAFFGQGTRLTVV.

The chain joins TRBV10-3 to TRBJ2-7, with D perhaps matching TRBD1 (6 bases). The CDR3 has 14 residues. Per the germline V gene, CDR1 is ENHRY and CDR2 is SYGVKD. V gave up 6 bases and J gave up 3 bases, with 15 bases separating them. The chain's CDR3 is CAIRPADRLYEQYF. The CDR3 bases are TGTGCCATCAGACCGGCAGACAGGCTCTACGAGCAGTACTTC.

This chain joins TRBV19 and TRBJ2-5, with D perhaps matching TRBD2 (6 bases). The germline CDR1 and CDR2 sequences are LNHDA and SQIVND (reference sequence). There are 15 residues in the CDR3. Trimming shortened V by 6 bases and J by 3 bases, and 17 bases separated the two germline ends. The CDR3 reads CASSPRLVGEETQYF. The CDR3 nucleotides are TGTGCCAGTAGCCCTCGACTAGTGGGAGAAGAGACCCAGTACTTC.

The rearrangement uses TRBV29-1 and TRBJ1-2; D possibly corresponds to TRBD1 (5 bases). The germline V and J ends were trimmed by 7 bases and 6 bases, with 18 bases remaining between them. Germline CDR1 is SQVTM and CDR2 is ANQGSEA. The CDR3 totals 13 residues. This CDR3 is CSASGTQVDGYTF. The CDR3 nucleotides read TGCAGCGCTAGCGGGACTCAGGTGGATGGCTACACCTTC.

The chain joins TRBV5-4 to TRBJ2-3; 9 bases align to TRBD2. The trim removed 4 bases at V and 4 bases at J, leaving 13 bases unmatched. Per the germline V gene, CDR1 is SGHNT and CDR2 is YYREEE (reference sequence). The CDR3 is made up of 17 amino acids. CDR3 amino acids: CASSPVMASGNADTQYF. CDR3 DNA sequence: TGTGCCAGCAGCCCGGTGATGGCTAGCGGGAATGCAGATACGCAGTATTTT.

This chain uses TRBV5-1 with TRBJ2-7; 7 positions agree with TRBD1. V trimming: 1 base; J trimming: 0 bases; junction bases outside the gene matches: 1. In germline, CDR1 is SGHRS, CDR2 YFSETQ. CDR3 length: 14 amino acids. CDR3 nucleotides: TGCGCCAGCAGCTTGTGGGACAGCTCCTACGAGCAGTACTTC. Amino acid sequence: CASSLWDSSYEQYF. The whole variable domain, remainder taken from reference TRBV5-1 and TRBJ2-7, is KAGVTQTPRYLIKTRGQQVTLSCSPISGHRSVSWYQQTPGQGLQFLFEYFSETQRNKGNFPGRFSGRQFSNSRSEMNVSTLELGDSALYLCASSLWDSSYEQYFGPGTRLTVT.

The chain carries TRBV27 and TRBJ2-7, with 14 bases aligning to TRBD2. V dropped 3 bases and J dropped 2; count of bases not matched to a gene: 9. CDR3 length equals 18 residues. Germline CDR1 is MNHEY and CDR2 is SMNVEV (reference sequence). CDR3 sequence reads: CASSFKTSGRVLAYEQYF. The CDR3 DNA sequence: TGTGCCAGCAGTTTTAAGACTAGCGGGAGGGTGTTGGCCTACGAGCAGTACTTC.

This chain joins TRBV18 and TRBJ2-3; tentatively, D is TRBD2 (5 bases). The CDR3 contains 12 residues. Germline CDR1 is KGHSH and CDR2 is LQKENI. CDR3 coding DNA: TGTGGAGGCGGGTTCAGCACAGATACGCAGTATTTT. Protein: CGGGFSTDTQYF.

The CDR3 nucleotides are TGTGCCTGGAGTGCGGCAGGGGGGCAGTACTTC. Its protein is CAWSAAGGQYF. V and J are TRBV30 and TRBJ2-7, with 7 bases identical to TRBD1. In germline, CDR1 is GTSNPN, CDR2 SVGIG (reference sequence). CDR3 size: 11 residues. The V and J ends lost 1 base and 9 bases, in that order; junction bases with no gene match: 3.

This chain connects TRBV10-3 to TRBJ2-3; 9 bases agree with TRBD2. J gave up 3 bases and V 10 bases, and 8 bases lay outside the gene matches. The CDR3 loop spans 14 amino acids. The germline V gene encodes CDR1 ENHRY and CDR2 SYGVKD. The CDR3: CASLAGTTTDTQYF. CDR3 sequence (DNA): TGTGCCAGCCTAGCGGGAACGACGACAGATACGCAGTATTTT.

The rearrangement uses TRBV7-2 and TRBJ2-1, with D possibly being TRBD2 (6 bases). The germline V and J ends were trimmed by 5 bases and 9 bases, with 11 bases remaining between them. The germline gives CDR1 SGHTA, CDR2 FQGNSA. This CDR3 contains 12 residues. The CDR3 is CASSLTRSEQFF. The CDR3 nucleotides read TGTGCCAGCAGCCTGACTAGAAGTGAGCAGTTCTTC.